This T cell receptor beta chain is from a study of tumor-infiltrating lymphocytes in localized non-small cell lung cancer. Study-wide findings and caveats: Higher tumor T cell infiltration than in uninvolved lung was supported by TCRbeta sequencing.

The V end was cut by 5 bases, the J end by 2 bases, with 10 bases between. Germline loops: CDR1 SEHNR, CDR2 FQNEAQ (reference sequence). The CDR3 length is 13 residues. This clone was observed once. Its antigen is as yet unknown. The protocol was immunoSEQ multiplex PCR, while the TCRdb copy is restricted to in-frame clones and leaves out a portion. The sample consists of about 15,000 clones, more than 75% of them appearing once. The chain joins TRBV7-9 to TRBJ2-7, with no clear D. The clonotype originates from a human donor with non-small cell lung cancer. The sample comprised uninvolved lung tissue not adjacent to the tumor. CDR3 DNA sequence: TGTGCCAGCAGCGGCCCCACCGCCTACGAGCAGTACTTC. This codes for CASSGPTAYEQYF. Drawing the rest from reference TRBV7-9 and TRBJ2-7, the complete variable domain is DTGVSQNPRHKITKRGQNVTFRCDPISEHNRLYWYRQTLGQGPEFLTYFQNEAQLEKSRLLSDRFSAERPKGSFSTLEIQRTEQGDSAMYLCASSGPTAYEQYFGPGTRLTVT.